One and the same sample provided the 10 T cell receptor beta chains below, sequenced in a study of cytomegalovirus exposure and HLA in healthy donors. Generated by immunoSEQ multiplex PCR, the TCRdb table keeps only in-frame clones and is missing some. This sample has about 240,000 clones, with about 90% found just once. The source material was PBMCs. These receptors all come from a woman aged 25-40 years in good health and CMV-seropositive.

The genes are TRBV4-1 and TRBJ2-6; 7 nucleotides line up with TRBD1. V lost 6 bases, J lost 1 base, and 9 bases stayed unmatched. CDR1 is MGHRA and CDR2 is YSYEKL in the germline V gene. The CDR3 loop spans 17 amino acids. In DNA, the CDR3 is TGCGCCAGCAGACTGCCGGGACAGCGGTCTGGGGCCAACGTCCTGACTTTC. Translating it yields CASRLPGQRSGANVLTF.

The CDR3 protein is CASSMSSGTLETQYF. As DNA, the CDR3 is TGTGCCAGTAGTATGAGTAGCGGGACTTTGGAGACCCAGTACTTC. The rearrangement links TRBV19 to TRBJ2-5; TRBD2 matches 8 bases. The CDR3 totals 15 residues. Trimming cost V 3 bases and J 5 bases; bases outside gene matches: 8. Germline-derived CDR1 and CDR2 are LNHDA and SQIVND (reference sequence).

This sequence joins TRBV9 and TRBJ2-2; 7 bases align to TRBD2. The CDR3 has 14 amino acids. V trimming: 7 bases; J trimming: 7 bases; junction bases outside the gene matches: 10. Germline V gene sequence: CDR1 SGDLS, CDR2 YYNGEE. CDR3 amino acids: CASSGGNMIGELFF. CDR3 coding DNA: TGTGCCAGCTCCGGGGGGAACATGATCGGGGAGCTGTTTTTT.

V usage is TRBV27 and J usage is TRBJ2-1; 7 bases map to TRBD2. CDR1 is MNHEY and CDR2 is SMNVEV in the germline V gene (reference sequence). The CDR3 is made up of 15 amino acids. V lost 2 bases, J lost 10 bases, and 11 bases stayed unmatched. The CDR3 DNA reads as TGTGCCAGCAGTTTACTAGCGGACCGCCTTACAGAGCAGTTCTTC. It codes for CASSLLADRLTEQFF.

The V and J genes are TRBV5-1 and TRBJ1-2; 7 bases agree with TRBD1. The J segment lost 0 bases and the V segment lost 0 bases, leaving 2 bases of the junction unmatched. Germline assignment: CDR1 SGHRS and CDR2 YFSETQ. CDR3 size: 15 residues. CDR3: CASSLGGGSNYGYTF. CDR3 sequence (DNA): TGCGCCAGCAGCTTGGGAGGGGGCTCTAACTATGGCTACACCTTC.

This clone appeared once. The CDR3 DNA follows: TGTGCCAGCAGCTTAGGACAGGGCTTCCAAGAGACCCAGTACTTC. Protein: CASSLGQGFQETQYF. The V call is TRBV11-3, the J call TRBJ2-5; 7 bases are shared with TRBD1. CDR1 is SGHNT, CDR2 YENEEA, per germline. The V segment lost 1 base and the J segment 1 base; nucleotides outside the gene matches: 3. The CDR3 is made up of 15 amino acids.

CDR3 in DNA: TGTGCCAGTAGTATAGGCGCAGGGGCGACATATGGCTACACCTTC. Protein sequence: CASSIGAGATYGYTF. The rearrangement joins TRBV19 to TRBJ1-2; D might be TRBD1 (6 bases). Trimming pared 1 base from V and 5 bases from J, leaving 14 bases between. Germline V CDR1 and CDR2: LNHDA, SQIVND (reference sequence). The CDR3 has 15 residues.

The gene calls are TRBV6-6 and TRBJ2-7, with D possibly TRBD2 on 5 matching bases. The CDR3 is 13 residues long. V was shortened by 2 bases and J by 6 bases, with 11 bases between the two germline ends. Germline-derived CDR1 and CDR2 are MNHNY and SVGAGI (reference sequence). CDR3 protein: CASSYGLGVEQYF. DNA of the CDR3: TGTGCCAGCAGTTACGGGTTGGGAGTCGAGCAGTACTTC.

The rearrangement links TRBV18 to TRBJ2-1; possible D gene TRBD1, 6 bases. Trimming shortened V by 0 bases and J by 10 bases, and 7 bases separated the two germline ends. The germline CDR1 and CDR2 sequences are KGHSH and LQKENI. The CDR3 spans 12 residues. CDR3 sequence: CASSPPGTEQFF. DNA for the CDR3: TGTGCCAGCTCACCACCAGGGACAGAGCAGTTCTTC.

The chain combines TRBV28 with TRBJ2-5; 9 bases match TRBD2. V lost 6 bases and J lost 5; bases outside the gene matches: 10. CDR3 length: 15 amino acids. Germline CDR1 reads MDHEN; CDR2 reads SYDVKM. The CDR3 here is CASSLTSGPMETQYF. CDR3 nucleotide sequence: TGTGCCAGCAGCCTGACTAGCGGTCCTATGGAGACCCAGTACTTC.